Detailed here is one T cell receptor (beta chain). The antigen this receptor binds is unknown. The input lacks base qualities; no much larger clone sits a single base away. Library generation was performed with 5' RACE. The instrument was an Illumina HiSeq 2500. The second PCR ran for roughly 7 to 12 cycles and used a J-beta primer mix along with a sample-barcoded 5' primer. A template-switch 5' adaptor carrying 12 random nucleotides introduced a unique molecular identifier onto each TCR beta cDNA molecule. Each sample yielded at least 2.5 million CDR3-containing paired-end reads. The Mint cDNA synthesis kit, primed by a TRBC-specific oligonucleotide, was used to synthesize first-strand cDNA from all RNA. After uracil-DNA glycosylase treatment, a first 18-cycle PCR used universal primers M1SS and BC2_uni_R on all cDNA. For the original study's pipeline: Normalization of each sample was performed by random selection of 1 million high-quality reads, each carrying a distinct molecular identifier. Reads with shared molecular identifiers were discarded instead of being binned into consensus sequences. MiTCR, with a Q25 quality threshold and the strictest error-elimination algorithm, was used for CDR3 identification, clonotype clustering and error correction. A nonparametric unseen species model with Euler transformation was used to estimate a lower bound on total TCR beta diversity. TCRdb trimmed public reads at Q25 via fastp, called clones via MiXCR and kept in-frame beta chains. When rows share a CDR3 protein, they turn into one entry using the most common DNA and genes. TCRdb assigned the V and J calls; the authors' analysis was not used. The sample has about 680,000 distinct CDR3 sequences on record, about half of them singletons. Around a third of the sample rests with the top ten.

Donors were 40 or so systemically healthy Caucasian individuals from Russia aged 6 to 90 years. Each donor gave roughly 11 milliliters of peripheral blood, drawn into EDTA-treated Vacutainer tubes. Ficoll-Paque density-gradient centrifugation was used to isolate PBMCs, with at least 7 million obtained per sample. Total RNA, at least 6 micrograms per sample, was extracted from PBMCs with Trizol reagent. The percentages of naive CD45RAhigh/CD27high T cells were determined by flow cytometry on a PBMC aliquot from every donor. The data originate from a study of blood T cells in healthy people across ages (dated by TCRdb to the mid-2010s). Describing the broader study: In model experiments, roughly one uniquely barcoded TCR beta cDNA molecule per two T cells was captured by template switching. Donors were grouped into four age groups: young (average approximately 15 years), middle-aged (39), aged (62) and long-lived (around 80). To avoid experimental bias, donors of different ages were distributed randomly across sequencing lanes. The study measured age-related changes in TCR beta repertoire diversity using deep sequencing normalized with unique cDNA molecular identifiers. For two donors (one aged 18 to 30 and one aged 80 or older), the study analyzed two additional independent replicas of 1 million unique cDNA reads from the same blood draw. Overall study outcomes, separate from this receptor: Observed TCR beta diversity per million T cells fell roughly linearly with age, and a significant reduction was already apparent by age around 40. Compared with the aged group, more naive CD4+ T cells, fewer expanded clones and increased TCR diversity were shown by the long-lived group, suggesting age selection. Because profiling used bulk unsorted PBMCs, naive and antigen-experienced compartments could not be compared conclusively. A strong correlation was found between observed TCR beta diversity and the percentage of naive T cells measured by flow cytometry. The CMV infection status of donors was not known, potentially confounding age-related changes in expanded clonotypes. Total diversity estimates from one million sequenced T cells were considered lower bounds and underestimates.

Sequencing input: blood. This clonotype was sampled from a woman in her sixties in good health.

The bases read TGTGCCAGCAACCTAGCGGGAGGGGATGCCTACGAGCAGTACTTC. It translates as CASNLAGGDAYEQYF. The sequence joins TRBV6-5 to TRBJ2-7; 12 nucleotides in the junction match TRBD2. The CDR3 spans 15 residues, from the cysteine through the phenylalanine. Only the CDR3 DNA is retained, 45 bases long and in frame from the first base. From the germline V gene, CDR1 is MNHEY and CDR2 is SVGAGI. Clipping removes 7 bases from V and 2 bases from J, with 6 as the unmatched junction base count.